This passage covers 23 T cell receptor beta chains from one sample sequenced in a study of shared clonotypes between healthy human individuals. Clones were sequenced by immunoSEQ multiplex PCR, and TCRdb holds only the in-frame ones, with some missing. Of 2 million to 2.5 million clones listed, 90% to 97% were seen once; the top ten hold roughly 0.13%. Material: naive CD4+ T cells sorted from blood. Sample subset: CD45RA+ positively selected. The receptor source for this set is a man aged 18 to 29 in good health.

This clone was counted once. The CDR3, as DNA: TGCGCCAGCAGCCCCGGAGAGGTGGTGGACGAGCAGTACTTC. Translated, it gives CASSPGEVVDEQYF. This chain links TRBV5-1 with TRBJ2-7; unclear D gene. The CDR3 spans 14 residues. Looked up from germline, CDR1 is SGHRS and CDR2 is YFSETQ. Trimming cost V 4 bases and J 5 bases, with 16 bases left between them.

For this clone: Other DNA sequences in the same sample also yield this CDR3. The chain has TRBV18 and TRBJ2-7; D assignment may be TRBD1 or TRBD2 (5 bases each). CDR1 KGHSH and CDR2 LQKENI come from the germline V gene. V lost 3 bases to trimming and J lost 5 bases, with 11 bases between them. The CDR3 spans 13 residues. The CDR3 loop is CASSPGTPNEQYF. The CDR3 nucleotides are TGTGCCAGCTCACCCGGGACCCCCAACGAGCAGTACTTC.

The V and J genes are TRBV30 and TRBJ2-5; D unresolved. The CDR3 sequence is 14 residues long. Germline V lookup: CDR1 GTSNPN, CDR2 SVGIG (reference sequence). The germline V and J ends were trimmed by 0 bases and 2 bases, with 10 bases remaining between them. The CDR3 DNA is TGTGCCTGGAGTGTAACTTCTACTCAAGAGACCCAGTACTTC. It translates to CAWSVTSTQETQYF.

This chain links TRBV6-5 with TRBJ2-3; D perhaps matches TRBD2 (6 bases). Trimming removed 6 bases from V and 0 bases from J, with 13 bases in between. This CDR3 is 15 amino acids long. The germline gives CDR1 MNHEY, CDR2 SVGAGI. The CDR3 loop reads CASRSGLASTDTQYF. The DNA for the CDR3 is TGTGCCAGCAGGAGCGGGCTAGCGAGCACAGATACGCAGTATTTT.

Details on this clone: Different DNA sequences within this sample yield the same CDR3. The chain combines TRBV5-1 with TRBJ2-7; D gene uncertain. CDR3 size: 14 residues. Germline CDR1 reads SGHRS; CDR2 reads YFSETQ. Deletions cut 0 bases from V and 0 bases from J, with 7 bases between. The CDR3 bases are TGCGCCAGCAGCTTGGCCGCTAACTCCTACGAGCAGTACTTC. Translation: CASSLAANSYEQYF.

V and J are TRBV6-5 and TRBJ1-6, with TRBD1 as a possible D gene (5 bases). The CDR3 contains 16 residues. Per the germline V gene, CDR1 is MNHEY and CDR2 is SVGAGI. V was pared by 4 bases and J by 9 bases, with 19 bases between. The CDR3 is CASSFDSVGKPSPLHF. CDR3 nucleotides: TGTGCCAGCAGTTTCGACAGCGTCGGTAAACCTTCACCCCTCCACTTT.

The chain carries TRBV4-3 and TRBJ1-1, with 11 bases fitting TRBD1. The CDR3 is 18 amino acids. Germline V CDR1 and CDR2: LGHNA, YSLEER. Unmatched junction bases numbered 9, after V lost 0 bases and J lost 3 bases. The CDR3: CASSQDQRTGGPDTEAFF. The CDR3 DNA sequence: TGCGCCAGCAGCCAAGATCAGAGGACAGGGGGCCCCGACACTGAAGCTTTCTTT.

The chain joins TRBV5-4 to TRBJ2-2; 9 bases map to TRBD2. The CDR3 is 15 amino acids. Trimming removed 0 bases from V and 4 bases from J; junction bases left unmatched: 1. The V gene's germline CDR1 is SGHNT and CDR2 YYREEE (reference sequence). CDR3 protein: CASSLGGRATGELFF. CDR3 coding DNA: TGTGCCAGCAGCTTGGGCGGGAGGGCCACCGGGGAGCTGTTTTTT. Full variable domain (remainder filled in from reference TRBV5-4 and TRBJ2-2): ETGVTQSPTHLIKTRGQQVTLRCSSQSGHNTVSWYQQALGQGPQFIFQYYREEENGRGNFPPRFSGLQFPNYSSELNVNALELDDSALYLCASSLGGRATGELFFGEGSRLTVL.

The V gene is TRBV30, the J gene TRBJ2-2, with D unclear. The germline CDR1 and CDR2 sequences are GTSNPN and SVGIG (reference sequence). The V end was cut by 0 bases, the J end by 0 bases, with 5 bases between. The CDR3 is 14 residues long. The CDR3 region is CAWSVTPNTGELFF. In DNA, the CDR3 is TGTGCCTGGAGTGTAACCCCGAACACCGGGGAGCTGTTTTTT.

The chain recombines TRBV28 with TRBJ2-7; unclear D gene. V lost 3 bases, J lost 4 bases, and 10 bases lay in between. The CDR3 length is 13 residues. CDR1 is MDHEN and CDR2 is SYDVKM in the germline V gene. Here the CDR3 reads CASSFGLGYEQYF. CDR3 nucleotide sequence: TGTGCCAGCAGTTTTGGGCTGGGATACGAGCAGTACTTC.

Comment on this clone: This same CDR3 is encoded by further DNA sequences in the sample. V and J are TRBV18 and TRBJ1-1; D gene uncertain. The CDR3 is 13 residues long. Between the trimmed V and J ends, which lost 3 bases and 5 bases, there was a span of 10 bases. The germline CDR1 and CDR2 sequences are KGHSH and LQKENI. Here the CDR3 reads CASSPLRGTEAFF. CDR3 DNA sequence: TGTGCCAGCTCACCGTTACGGGGTACTGAAGCTTTCTTT.

This chain uses TRBV9 with TRBJ2-5, with TRBD2 matching 8 bases. This CDR3 spans 14 amino acids. Germline assignment: CDR1 SGDLS and CDR2 YYNGEE. J gave up 6 bases and V 2 bases, and 6 bases lay outside the gene matches. The DNA of the CDR3 is TGTGCCAGCAGCGTGACTAGCGTCCCGAAGACCCAGTACTTC. It translates to CASSVTSVPKTQYF.

CDR3 nucleotide sequence: TGTGCCAGCTCACCACTCTTAGGGGAAAATCAGCCCCAGCATTTT. It yields the protein CASSPLLGENQPQHF. The chain couples TRBV18 to TRBJ1-5; TRBD1 is a possible D gene (5 bases). The CDR3 is 15 residues long. V dropped 1 base and J dropped 4 bases, with 11 bases sitting between them. The germline V gene encodes CDR1 KGHSH and CDR2 LQKENI.

The V gene is TRBV6-1, the J gene TRBJ2-2; tentative D call: TRBD1 (5 bases). CDR3 length: 13 residues. Trimming left V 4 bases short and J 7 bases short, with 10 bases between. The V gene's germline CDR1 is MNHNS and CDR2 SASEGT. The DNA for the CDR3 is TGTGCCAGCAGTGTCCAGGGTAACGGGGAGCTGTTTTTT. This encodes CASSVQGNGELFF.

Written as DNA, the CDR3 is TGCGCCAGCAGCTTGCTAGCGGGAGGGGGTTACGAGCAGTACTTC. It yields the protein CASSLLAGGGYEQYF. V and J are TRBV5-1 and TRBJ2-7; 12 bases match TRBD2. The CDR3 is 15 amino acids. Per the germline V gene, CDR1 is SGHRS and CDR2 is YFSETQ. The V gene end was trimmed by 1 base and the J gene end by 4 bases; junction bases not matched to a gene: 3.

This clone was counted a single time. The chain carries TRBV11-3 and TRBJ2-3; 10 nucleotides match TRBD1. CDR1 is SGHNT and CDR2 is YENEEA in the germline V gene. The CDR3 runs to 16 residues. Germline trimming cut 1 base from V and 5 bases from J; bases unmatched to any gene: 6. CDR3 loop: CASSLGGTGVRDTQYF. The CDR3 region has the DNA TGTGCCAGCAGCTTAGGTGGGACAGGGGTGCGAGATACGCAGTATTTT.

The CDR3 region has the DNA TGTGCCAGCAGCCTTGTTGCGGTAGCGGGGGTCAATGAGCAGTTCTTC. Amino acids: CASSLVAVAGVNEQFF. V is TRBV7-9 and J is TRBJ2-1, with 9 bases identical to TRBD2. Germline loops: CDR1 SEHNR, CDR2 FQNEAQ (reference sequence). After removal of 5 bases from V and 6 bases from J, the junction contained 11 bases not matched to a gene. The CDR3 totals 16 residues. Together with reference TRBV7-9 and TRBJ2-1, the CDR3 gives the full variable domain: DTGVSQNPRHKITKRGQNVTFRCDPISEHNRLYWYRQTLGQGPEFLTYFQNEAQLEKSRLLSDRFSAERPKGSFSTLEIQRTEQGDSAMYLCASSLVAVAGVNEQFFGPGTRLTVL.

This clone came up once. The V call is TRBV30, the J call TRBJ2-3, with 7 nucleotides matching TRBD2. Looked up from germline, CDR1 is GTSNPN and CDR2 is SVGIG (reference sequence). The CDR3 length is 14 residues. J lost 4 bases, V lost 2 bases, and 6 bases had no gene match. The DNA of the CDR3 is TGTGCCTGGAGTTCGACGGGGGGTTCAGATACGCAGTATTTT. It is translated as CAWSSTGGSDTQYF. Full variable domain (rest looked up from reference TRBV30 and TRBJ2-3): SQTIHQWPATLVQPVGSPLSLECTVEGTSNPNLYWYRQAAGRGLQLLFYSVGIGQISSEVPQNLSASRPQDRQFILSSKKLLLSDSGFYLCAWSSTGGSDTQYFGPGTRLTVL.

V and J are TRBV11-3 and TRBJ2-1, with 9 bases identical to TRBD2. Germline values: CDR1 SGHNT, CDR2 YENEEA. V shed 3 bases and J 4 bases; nucleotides not matched to a gene: 13. The CDR3 is 18 residues long. Written as DNA, the CDR3 is TGTGCCAGCAGCTTCCCACCAACCGGGACTAGCCTATACAATGAGCAGTTCTTC. Protein: CASSFPPTGTSLYNEQFF.

J is TRBJ2-1 and V is TRBV29-1; TRBD1 matches 10 bases. Germline lookup yields CDR1 SQVTM and CDR2 ANQGSEA. V lost 7 bases to trimming and J lost 3 bases; unmatched junction nucleotides: 6. The CDR3 runs to 14 residues. CDR3 region: CSDRTGGYYNEQFF. In DNA, the CDR3 is TGCAGCGATAGGACAGGGGGATACTACAATGAGCAGTTCTTC.

This clone was counted once. The chain uses TRBV19 and TRBJ2-7; 9 bases match TRBD1. The CDR3 spans 13 residues. V gave up 8 bases and J gave up 6 bases; unmatched junction bases: 8. Germline V lookup: CDR1 LNHDA, CDR2 SQIVND (reference sequence). CDR3 in amino acids: CASGDRVMGEQYF. DNA for the CDR3: TGTGCCAGTGGGGACAGGGTGATGGGCGAGCAGTACTTC.

The V gene is TRBV5-1, the J gene TRBJ1-2, with 8 bases fitting TRBD1. The length of the CDR3 is 14 residues. In germline, CDR1 is SGHRS, CDR2 YFSETQ. The J segment lost 6 bases and the V segment lost 3 bases, leaving 7 bases of the junction unmatched. CDR3 loop: CASSYGQGNDGYTF. Written as DNA, the CDR3 is TGCGCCAGCAGCTACGGACAGGGTAATGATGGCTACACCTTC.

Note on this clone: Different DNA sequences within this sample yield the same CDR3. The CDR3 spells CASGQGSYEQYF. The DNA for the CDR3 is TGTGCCAGCGGACAGGGGTCCTACGAGCAGTACTTC. The gene calls are TRBV11-2 and TRBJ2-7; TRBD1 aligns across 9 bases. The CDR3 runs 12 residues. V dropped 8 bases and J dropped 1; count of bases not matched to a gene: 0. Germline V gene data show CDR1 as SGHAT and CDR2 as FQNNGV.